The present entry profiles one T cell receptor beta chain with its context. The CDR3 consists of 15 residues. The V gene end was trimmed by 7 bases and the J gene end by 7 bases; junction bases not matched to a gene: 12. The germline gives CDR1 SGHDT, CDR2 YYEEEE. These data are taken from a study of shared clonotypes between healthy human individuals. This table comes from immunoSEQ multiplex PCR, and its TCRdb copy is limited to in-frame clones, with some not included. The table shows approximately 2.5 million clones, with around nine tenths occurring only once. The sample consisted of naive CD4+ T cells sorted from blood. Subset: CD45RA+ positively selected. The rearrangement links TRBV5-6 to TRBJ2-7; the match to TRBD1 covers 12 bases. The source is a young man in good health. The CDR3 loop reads CASVRLGQGALEQYF. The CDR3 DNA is TGTGCCAGCGTAAGATTGGGACAGGGGGCGCTTGAGCAGTACTTC.